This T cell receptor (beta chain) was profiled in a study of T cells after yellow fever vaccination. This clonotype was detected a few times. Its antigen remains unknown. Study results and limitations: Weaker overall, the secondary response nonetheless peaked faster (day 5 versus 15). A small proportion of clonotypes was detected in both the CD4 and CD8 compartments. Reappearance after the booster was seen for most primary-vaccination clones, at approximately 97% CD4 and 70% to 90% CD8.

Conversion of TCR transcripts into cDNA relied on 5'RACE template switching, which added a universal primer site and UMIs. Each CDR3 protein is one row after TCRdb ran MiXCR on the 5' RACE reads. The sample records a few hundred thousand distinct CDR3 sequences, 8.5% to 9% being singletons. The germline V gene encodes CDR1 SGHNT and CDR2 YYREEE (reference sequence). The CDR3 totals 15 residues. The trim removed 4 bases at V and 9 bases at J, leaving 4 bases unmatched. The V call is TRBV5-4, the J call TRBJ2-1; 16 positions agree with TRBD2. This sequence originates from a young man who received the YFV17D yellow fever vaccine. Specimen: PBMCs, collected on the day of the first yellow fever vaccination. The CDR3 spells CASSPGTSGGGEQFF. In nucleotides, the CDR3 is TGTGCCAGCAGCCCTGGGACTAGCGGGGGGGGTGAGCAGTTCTTC.